This T cell receptor (beta chain) came from a study of blood T cell repertoires in COVID-19. At the level of the study: COVID-19 samples from acute and convalescent phases originated in the United States, Italy and Spain. Sample material is recorded as cDNA or gDNA derived from T cells, B-cell-depleted T cells, or PBMCs.

Germline V gene lookup returns CDR1 MNHNS and CDR2 SASEGT. V trimming: 2 bases; J trimming: 8 bases; junction bases outside the gene matches: 6. The CDR3 extends over 15 amino acids. In the source study's methods: How many nucleated cells were present was estimated from reference gene primer amplification. TCRdb's copy holds only in-frame clones and misses some; the assay was immunoSEQ multiplex PCR. V and J calls and clone size are those listed in that table; D and trimming were worked out from the DNA. The sample carries roughly 130,000 clones, 65% to 85% recorded once. The clonotype was recovered from an older man with acute or convalescent COVID-19. The material sequenced was peripheral blood. J is TRBJ1-2 and V is TRBV6-1; 12 bases are shared with TRBD1. In DNA form, the CDR3 reads TGTGCCAGCAGTGAAATGGGACAGGGGGCTGGAGGCTACACCTTC. Its protein is CASSEMGQGAGGYTF.